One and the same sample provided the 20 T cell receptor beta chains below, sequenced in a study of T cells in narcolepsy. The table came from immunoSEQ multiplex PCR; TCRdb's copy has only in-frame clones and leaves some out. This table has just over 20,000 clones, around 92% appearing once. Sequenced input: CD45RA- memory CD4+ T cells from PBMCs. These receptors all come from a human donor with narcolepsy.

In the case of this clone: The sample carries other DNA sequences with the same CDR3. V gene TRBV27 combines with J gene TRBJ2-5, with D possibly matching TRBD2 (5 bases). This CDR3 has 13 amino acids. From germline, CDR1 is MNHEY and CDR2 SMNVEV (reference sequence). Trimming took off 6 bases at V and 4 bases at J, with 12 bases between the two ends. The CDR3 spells CASSPRGRETQYF. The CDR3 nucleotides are TGTGCCAGCAGCCCCCGGGGTAGAGAGACCCAGTACTTC.

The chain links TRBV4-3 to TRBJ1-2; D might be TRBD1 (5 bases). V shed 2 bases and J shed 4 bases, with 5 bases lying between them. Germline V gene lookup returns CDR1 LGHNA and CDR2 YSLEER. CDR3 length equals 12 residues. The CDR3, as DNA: TGCGCCAGCAGCCAACAGGGCTATGGCTACACCTTC. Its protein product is CASSQQGYGYTF.

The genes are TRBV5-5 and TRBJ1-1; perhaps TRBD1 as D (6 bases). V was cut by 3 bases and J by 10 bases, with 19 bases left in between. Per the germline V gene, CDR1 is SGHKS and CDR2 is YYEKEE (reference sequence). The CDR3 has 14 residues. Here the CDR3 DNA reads TGTGCCAGCAGCTCGACAGGCCTCATCTTCGGAGCTTTCTTT. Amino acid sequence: CASSSTGLIFGAFF.

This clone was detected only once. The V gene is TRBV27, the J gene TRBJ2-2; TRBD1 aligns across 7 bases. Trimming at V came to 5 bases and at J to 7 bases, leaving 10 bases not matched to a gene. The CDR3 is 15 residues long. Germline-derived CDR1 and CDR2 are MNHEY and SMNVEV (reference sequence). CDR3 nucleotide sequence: TGTGCCAGCAGTGAATATCGGGACAGCGGCGGGGAGCTGTTTTTT. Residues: CASSEYRDSGGELFF.

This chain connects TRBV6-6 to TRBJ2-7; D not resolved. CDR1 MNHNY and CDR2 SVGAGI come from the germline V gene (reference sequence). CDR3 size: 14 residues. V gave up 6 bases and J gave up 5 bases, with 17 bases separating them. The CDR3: CASSPGGSVDEQYF. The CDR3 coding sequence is TGTGCCAGCAGCCCCGGTGGGTCGGTGGACGAGCAGTACTTC.

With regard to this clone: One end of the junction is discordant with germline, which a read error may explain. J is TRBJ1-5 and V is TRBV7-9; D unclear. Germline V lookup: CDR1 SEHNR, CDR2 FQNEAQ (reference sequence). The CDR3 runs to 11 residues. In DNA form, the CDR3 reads TGTGCCAGCAGTTTAGAGGGGCCCCAGCATTTT. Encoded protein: CASSLEGPQHF.

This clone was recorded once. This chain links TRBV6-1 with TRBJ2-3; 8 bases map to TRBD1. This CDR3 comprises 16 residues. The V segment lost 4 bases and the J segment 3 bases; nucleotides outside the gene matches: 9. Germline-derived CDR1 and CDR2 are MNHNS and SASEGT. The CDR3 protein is CASSAPDRGVTDTQYF. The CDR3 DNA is TGTGCCAGCAGTGCCCCCGACAGGGGAGTGACAGATACGCAGTATTTT.

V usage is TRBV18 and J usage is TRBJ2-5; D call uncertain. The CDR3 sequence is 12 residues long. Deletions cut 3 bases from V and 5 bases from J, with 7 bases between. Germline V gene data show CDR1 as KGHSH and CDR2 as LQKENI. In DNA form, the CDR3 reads TGTGCCAGCTCACCTTCTTGGGAGACCCAGTACTTC. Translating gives CASSPSWETQYF.

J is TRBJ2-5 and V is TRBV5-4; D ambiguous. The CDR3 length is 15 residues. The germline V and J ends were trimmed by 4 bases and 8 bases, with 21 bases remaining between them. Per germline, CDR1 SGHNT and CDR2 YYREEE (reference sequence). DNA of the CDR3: TGTGCCAGCAGCCGCCCTGAGAGGTCGCTCTTAACCCAGTACTTC. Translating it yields CASSRPERSLLTQYF.

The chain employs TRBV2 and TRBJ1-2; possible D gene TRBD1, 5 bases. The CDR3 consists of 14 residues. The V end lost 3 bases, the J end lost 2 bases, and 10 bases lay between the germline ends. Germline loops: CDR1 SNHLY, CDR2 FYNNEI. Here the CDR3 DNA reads TGTGCCAGCAGTGACAGAGGGGCGAACTATGGCTACACCTTC. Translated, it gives CASSDRGANYGYTF.

The CDR3 protein is CASSLGVSGGDEQFF. CDR3 DNA sequence: TGTGCCAGCAGCTTAGGGGTCTCCGGGGGCGATGAGCAGTTCTTC. J is TRBJ2-1 and V is TRBV7-2; D tentatively reads TRBD1 or TRBD2 (6 bases each). CDR3 length: 15 residues. V was clipped by 1 base and J by 8 bases, with 15 bases between them. Germline V gene data show CDR1 as SGHTA and CDR2 as FQGNSA. The full variable domain, rest sourced from reference TRBV7-2 and TRBJ2-1, is GAGVSQSPSNKVTEKGKDVELRCDPISGHTALYWYRQSLGQGLEFLIYFQGNSAPDKSGLPSDRFSAERTGGSVSTLTIQRTQQEDSAVYLCASSLGVSGGDEQFFGPGTRLTVL.

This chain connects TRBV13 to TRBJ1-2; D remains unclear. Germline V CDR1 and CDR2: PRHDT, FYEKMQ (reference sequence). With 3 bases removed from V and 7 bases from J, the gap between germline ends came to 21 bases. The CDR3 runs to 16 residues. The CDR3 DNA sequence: TGTGCCAGCAGCTTCAGTACCCTTATCTCTACGATTGGCTACACCTTC. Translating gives CASSFSTLISTIGYTF.

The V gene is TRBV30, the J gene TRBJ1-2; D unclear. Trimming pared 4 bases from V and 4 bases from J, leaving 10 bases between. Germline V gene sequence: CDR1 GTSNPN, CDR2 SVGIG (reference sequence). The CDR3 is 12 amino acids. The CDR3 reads CAWIPGIYGYTF. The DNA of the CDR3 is TGTGCCTGGATCCCGGGAATCTATGGCTACACCTTC. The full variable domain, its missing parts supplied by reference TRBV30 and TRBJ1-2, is SQTIHQWPATLVQPVGSPLSLECTVEGTSNPNLYWYRQAAGRGLQLLFYSVGIGQISSEVPQNLSASRPQDRQFILSSKKLLLSDSGFYLCAWIPGIYGYTFGSGTRLTVV.

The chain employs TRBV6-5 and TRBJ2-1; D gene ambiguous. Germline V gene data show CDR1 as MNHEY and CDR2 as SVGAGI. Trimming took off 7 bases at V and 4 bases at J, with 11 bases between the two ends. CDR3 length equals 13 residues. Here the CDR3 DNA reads TGTGCCAGCAAGAGCGACAAATACAATGAGCAGTTCTTC. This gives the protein CASKSDKYNEQFF.

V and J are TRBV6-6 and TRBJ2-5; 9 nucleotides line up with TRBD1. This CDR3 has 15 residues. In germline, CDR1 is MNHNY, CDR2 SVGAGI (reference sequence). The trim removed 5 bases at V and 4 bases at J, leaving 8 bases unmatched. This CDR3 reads CASSPRDRALETQYF. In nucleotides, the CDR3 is TGTGCCAGCAGTCCCCGGGACAGGGCTTTAGAGACCCAGTACTTC.

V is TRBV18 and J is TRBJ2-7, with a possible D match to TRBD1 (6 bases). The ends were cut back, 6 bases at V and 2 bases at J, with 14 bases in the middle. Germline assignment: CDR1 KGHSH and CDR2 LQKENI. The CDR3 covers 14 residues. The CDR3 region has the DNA TGTGCCAGCTCCCCGACAGGCCCTACCTACGAGCAGTACTTC. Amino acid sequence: CASSPTGPTYEQYF.

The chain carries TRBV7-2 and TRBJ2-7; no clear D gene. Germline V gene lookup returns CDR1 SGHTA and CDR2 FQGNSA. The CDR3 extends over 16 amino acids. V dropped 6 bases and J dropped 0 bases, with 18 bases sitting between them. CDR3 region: CASSRDYLPTSYEQYF. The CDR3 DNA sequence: TGTGCCAGCAGTCGAGATTATTTGCCAACCTCCTACGAGCAGTACTTC.

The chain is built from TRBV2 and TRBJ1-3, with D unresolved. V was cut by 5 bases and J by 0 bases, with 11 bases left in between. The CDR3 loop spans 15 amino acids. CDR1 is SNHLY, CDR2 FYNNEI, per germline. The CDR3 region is CASSNNARSGNTIYF. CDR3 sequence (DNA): TGTGCCAGCAGTAACAACGCACGCTCTGGAAACACCATATATTTT.

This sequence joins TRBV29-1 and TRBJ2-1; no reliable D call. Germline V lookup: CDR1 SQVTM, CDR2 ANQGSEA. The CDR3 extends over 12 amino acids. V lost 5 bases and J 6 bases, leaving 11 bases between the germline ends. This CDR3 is CSVSPELNEQFF. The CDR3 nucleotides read TGCAGCGTTTCCCCGGAACTCAATGAGCAGTTCTTC.

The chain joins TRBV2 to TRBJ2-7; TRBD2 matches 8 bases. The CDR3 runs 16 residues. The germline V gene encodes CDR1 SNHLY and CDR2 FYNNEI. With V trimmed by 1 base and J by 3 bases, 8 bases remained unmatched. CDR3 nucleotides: TGTGCCAGCAGTGAAGAGGGCGGGAGGAAGGGCTACGAGCAGTACTTC. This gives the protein CASSEEGGRKGYEQYF.